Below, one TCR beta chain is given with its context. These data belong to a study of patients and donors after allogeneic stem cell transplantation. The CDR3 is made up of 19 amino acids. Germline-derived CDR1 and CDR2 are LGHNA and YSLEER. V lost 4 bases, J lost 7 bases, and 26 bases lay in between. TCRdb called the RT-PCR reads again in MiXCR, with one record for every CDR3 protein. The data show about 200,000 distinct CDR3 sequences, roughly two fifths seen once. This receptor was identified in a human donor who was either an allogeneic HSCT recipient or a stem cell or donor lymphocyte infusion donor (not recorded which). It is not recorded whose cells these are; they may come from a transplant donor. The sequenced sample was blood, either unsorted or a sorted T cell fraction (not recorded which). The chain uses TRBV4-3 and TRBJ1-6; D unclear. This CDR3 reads CASSLSVIGLRFPNSPLHF. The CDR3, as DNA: TGCGCCAGCAGCCTTTCAGTAATAGGACTGCGTTTCCCAAATTCACCCCTCCACTTT.